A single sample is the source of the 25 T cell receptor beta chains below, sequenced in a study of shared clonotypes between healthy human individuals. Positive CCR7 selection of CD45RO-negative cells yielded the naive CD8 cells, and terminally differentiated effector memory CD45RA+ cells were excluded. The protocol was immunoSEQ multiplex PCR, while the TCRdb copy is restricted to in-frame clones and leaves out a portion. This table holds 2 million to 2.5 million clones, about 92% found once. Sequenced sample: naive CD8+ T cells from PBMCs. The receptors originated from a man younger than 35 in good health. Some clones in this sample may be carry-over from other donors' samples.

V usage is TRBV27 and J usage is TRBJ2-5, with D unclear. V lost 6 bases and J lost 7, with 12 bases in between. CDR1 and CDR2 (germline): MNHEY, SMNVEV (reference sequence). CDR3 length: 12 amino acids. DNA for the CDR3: TGTGCCAGCAGAAAGGGTTTCGGGACCCAGTACTTC. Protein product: CASRKGFGTQYF.

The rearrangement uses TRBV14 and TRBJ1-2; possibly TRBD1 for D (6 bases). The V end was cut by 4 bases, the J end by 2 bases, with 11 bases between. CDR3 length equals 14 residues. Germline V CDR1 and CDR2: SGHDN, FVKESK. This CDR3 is CASSPGAANYGYTF. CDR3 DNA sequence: TGTGCCAGCAGCCCAGGGGCAGCGAACTATGGCTACACCTTC. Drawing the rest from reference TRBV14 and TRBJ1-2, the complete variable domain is EAGVTQFPSHSVIEKGQTVTLRCDPISGHDNLYWYRRVMGKEIKFLLHFVKESKQDESGMPNNRFLAERTGGTYSTLKVQPAELEDSGVYFCASSPGAANYGYTFGSGTRLTVV.

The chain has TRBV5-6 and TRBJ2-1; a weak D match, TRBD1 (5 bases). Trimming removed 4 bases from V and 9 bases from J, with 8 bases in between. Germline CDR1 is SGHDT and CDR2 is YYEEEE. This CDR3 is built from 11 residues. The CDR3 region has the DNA TGTGCCAGCAGCACCCAGGGTGAGCAGTTCTTC. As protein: CASSTQGEQFF.

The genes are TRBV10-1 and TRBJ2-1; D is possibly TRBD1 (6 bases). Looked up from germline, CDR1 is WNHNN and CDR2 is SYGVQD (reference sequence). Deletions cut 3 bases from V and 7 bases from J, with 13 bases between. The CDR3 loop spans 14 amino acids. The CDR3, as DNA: TGCGCCAGCAGTGATTACAGGGATGAAAATGAGCAGTTCTTC. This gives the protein CASSDYRDENEQFF.

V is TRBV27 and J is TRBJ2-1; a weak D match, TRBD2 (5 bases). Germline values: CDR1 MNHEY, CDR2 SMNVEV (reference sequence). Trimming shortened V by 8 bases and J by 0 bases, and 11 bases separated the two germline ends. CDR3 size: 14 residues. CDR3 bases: TGTGCCAGCCGAGCGGCTAGCTCCTACAATGAGCAGTTCTTC. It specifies CASRAASSYNEQFF.

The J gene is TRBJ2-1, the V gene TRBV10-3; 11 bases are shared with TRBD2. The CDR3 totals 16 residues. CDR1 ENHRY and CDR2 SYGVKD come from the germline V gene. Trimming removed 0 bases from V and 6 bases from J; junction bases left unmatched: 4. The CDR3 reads CAISESASGRFNEQFF. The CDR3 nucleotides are TGTGCCATCAGTGAGTCGGCTAGCGGGAGGTTCAATGAGCAGTTCTTC.

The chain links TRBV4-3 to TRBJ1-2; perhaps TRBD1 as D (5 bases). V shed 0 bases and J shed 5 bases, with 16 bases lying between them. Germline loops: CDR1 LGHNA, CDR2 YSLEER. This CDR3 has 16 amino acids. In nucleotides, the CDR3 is TGCGCCAGCAGCCAAGATATTCGACGGGACGGGTATGGCTACACCTTC. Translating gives CASSQDIRRDGYGYTF.

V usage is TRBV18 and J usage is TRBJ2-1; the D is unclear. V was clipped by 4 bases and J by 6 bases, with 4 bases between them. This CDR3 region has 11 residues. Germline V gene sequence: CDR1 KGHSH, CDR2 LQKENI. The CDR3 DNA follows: TGTGCCAGCTCACAGGGCAATGAGCAGTTCTTC. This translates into CASSQGNEQFF. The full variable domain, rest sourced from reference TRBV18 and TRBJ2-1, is NAGVMQNPRHLVRRRGQEARLRCSPMKGHSHVYWYRQLPEEGLKFMVYLQKENIIDESGMPKERFSAEFPKEGPSILRIQQVVRGDSAAYFCASSQGNEQFFGPGTRLTVL.

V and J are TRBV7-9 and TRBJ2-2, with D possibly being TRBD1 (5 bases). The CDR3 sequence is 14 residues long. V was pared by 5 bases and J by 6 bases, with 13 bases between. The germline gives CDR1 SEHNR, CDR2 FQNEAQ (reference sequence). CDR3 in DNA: TGTGCCAGCAGCATACCCCCCAGGGCCGGGGAGCTGTTTTTT. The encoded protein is CASSIPPRAGELFF.

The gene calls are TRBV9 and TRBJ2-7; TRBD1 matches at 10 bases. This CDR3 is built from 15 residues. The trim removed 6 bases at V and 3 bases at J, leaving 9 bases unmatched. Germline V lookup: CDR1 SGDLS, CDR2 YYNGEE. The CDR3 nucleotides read TGTGCCAGCACCGACGGACAGGGGGATGTCTACGAGCAGTACTTC. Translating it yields CASTDGQGDVYEQYF.

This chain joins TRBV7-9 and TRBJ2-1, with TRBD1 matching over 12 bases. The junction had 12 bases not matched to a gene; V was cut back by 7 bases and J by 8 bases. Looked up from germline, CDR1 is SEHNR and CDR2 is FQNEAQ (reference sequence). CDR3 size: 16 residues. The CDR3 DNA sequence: TGTGCCAGCACGGGACAGGGGGCTGGGTATCACGATGAGCAGTTCTTC. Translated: CASTGQGAGYHDEQFF.

The DNA for the CDR3 is TGTGCCAGCAGCGTTGGTTGGGGATCCTACGAGCAGTACTTC. Residues: CASSVGWGSYEQYF. The chain links TRBV5-6 to TRBJ2-7; no clear D gene. CDR3 size: 14 residues. Germline assignment: CDR1 SGHDT and CDR2 YYEEEE. Trimming shortened V by 4 bases and J by 1 base, and 12 bases separated the two germline ends.

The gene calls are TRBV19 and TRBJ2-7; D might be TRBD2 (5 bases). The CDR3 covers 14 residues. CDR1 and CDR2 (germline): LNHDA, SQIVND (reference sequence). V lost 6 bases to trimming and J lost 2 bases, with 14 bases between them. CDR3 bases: TGTGCCAGTAGCCTTCAATTAGCGCCCTACGAGCAGTACTTC. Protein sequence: CASSLQLAPYEQYF. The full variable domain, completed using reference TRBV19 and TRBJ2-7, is DGGITQSPKYLFRKEGQNVTLSCEQNLNHDAMYWYRQDPGQGLRLIYYSQIVNDFQKGDIAEGYSVSREKKESFPLTVTSAQKNPTAFYLCASSLQLAPYEQYFGPGTRLTVT.

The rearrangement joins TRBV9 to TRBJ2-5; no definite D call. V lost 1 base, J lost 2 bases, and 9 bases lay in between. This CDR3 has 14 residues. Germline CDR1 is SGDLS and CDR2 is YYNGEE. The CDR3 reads CASSVSGRQETQYF. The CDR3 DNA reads TGTGCCAGCAGCGTATCCGGCAGACAAGAGACCCAGTACTTC.

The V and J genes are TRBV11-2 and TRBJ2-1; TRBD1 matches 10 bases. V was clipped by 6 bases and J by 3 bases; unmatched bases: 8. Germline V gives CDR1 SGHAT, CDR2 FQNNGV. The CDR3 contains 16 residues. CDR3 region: CASSSRRDRGYNEQFF. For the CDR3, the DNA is TGTGCCAGCAGTTCCAGAAGGGACAGGGGCTACAATGAGCAGTTCTTC. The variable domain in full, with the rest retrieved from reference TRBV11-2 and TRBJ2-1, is EAGVAQSPRYKIIEKRQSVAFWCNPISGHATLYWYQQILGQGPKLLIQFQNNGVVDDSQLPKDRFSAERLKGVDSTLKIQPAKLEDSAVYLCASSSRRDRGYNEQFFGPGTRLTVL.

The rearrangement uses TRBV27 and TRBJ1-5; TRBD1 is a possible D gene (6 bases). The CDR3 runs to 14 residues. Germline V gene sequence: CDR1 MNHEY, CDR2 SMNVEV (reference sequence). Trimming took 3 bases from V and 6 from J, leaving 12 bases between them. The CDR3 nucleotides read TGTGCCAGCAGTTTCATAGGGGGGAGTCAGCCCCAGCATTTT. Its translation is CASSFIGGSQPQHF.

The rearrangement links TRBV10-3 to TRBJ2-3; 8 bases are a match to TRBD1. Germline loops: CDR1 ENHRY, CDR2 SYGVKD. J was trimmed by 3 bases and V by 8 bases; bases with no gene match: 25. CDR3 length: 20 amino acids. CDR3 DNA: TGTGCCATCCCACGAAACGGGGCAGGGGGCGCCTTATTTGGGACAGATACGCAGTATTTT. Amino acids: CAIPRNGAGGALFGTDTQYF.

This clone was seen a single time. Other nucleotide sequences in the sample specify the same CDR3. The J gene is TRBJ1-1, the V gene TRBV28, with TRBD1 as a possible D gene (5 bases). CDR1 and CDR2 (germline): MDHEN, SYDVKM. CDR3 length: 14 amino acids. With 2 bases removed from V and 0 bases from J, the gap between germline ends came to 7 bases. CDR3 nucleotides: TGTGCCAGCAGTTTACACAGGATGAACACTGAAGCTTTCTTT. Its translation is CASSLHRMNTEAFF.

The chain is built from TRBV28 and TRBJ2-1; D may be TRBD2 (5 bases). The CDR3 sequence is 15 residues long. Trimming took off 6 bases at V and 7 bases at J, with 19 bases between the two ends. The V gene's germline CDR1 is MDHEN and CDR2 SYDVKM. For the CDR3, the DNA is TGTGCCAGCAGGAGGGATCCTCATCCGGGGAATGAGCAGTTCTTC. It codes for CASRRDPHPGNEQFF. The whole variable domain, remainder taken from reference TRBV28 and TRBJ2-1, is DVKVTQSSRYLVKRTGEKVFLECVQDMDHENMFWYRQDPGLGLRLIYFSYDVKMKEKGDIPEGYSVSREKKERFSLILESASTNQTSMYLCASRRDPHPGNEQFFGPGTRLTVL.

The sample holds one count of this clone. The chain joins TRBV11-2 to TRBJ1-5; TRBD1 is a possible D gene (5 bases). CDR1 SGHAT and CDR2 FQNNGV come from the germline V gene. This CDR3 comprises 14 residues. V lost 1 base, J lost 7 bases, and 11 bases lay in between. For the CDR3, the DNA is TGTGCCAGCAGCTTAGGGGGCGTTGGGCAGCCCCAGCATTTT. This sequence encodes CASSLGGVGQPQHF.

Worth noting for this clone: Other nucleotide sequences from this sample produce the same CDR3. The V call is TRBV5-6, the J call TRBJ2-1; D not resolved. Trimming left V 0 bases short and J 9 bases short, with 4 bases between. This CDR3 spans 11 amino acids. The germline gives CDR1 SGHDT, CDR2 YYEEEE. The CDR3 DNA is TGTGCCAGCAGCTTGGGAACTGAGCAGTTCTTC. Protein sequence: CASSLGTEQFF.

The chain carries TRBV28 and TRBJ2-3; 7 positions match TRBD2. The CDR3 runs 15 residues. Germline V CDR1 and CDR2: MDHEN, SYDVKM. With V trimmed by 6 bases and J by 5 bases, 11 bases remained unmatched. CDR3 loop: CASSLVRDYRDTQYF. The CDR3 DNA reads TGTGCCAGCAGCTTAGTCCGGGACTATAGAGATACGCAGTATTTT.

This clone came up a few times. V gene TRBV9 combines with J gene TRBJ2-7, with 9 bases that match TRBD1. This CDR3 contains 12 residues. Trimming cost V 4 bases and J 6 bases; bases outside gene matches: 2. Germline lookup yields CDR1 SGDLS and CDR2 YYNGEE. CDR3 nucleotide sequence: TGTGCCAGCAGCCCGGGACAGGGCGAGCAGTACTTC. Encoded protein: CASSPGQGEQYF. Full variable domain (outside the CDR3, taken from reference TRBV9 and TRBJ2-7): DSGVTQTPKHLITATGQRVTLRCSPRSGDLSVYWYQQSLDQGLQFLIQYYNGEERAKGNILERFSAQQFPDLHSELNLSSLELGDSALYFCASSPGQGEQYFGPGTRLTVT.

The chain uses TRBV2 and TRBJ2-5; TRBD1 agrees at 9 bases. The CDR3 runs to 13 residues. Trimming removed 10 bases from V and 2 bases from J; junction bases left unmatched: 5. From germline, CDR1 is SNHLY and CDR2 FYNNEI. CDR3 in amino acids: CATPDRGQETQYF. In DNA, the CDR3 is TGTGCCACCCCGGACAGGGGACAAGAGACCCAGTACTTC.

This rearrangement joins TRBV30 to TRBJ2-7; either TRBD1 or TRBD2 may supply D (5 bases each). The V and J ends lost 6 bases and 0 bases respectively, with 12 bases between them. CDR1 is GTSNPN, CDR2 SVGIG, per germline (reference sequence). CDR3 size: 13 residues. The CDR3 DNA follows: TGTGCCTGCAAACCGGGACCCTCCTACGAGCAGTACTTC. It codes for CACKPGPSYEQYF.